The rows below give T cell receptor beta chains drawn from one sample of a study of T cell repertoires in cytomegalovirus infection. TCRdb called the reads again in MiXCR, with one record for every CDR3 protein. The data contain approximately 180,000 distinct CDR3 sequences, approximately 19% of them seen just once; the ten biggest clones take up around 2.7%. The sample was PBMCs. These receptors all stem from a human donor in good health (CMV status not recorded). Some clones in this sample may be carry-over from other donors' samples. Each CDR3 is given with its conserved first and last residue. D genes are given only for firm matches. Size values are once, few and many counts, or a class for expanded clones, and some rows have none.

clone_size	d_call	cdr3_length	v_call	j_call	cdr3_nt	cdr3_aa
NA	NA	15	TRBV6-5	TRBJ1-1	TGTGCCAGCAGTTCCCCGACAGGCAGGAACACTGAAGCTTTCTTT	CASSSPTGRNTEAFF
few	NA	19	TRBV11-3	TRBJ2-3	TGTGCCAGCAGCTCACGCGAGGAGTTGGGAGCTAAAACAAAAGATACGCAGTATTTT	CASSSREELGAKTKDTQYF
few	TRBD1	14	TRBV12-3/TRBV12-4	TRBJ1-4	TGTGCCAGCAGCTCGGACAGGGCAGACGAAAAACTGTTTTTT	CASSSDRADEKLFF
NA	NA	20	TRBV20-1	TRBJ2-7	TGCAGTGCTAGAAGACCACCGGGGGTCACACCAACAGGGTACCCCTACGAGCAGTACTTC	CSARRPPGVTPTGYPYEQYF
many	TRBD2	18	TRBV7-8	TRBJ2-1	TGTGCCAGCACTCGGGCAGCGGGGGGGTCTAGCTCCTACAATGAGCAGTTCTTC	CASTRAAGGSSSYNEQFF
few	NA	14	TRBV19	TRBJ2-5	TGTGCCACTTCTTCCGGGGTTCGAATGGAGACCCAGTACTTC	CATSSGVRMETQYF
NA	TRBD1	17	TRBV5-6	TRBJ2-1	TGTGCCAGCAGCTTTGACTCCGGGACAGGGATGGGCGCTGAGCAGTTCTTC	CASSFDSGTGMGAEQFF
few	TRBD1	16	TRBV12-3/TRBV12-4	TRBJ1-1	TGTGCCAGCAGTTTCCCGACAGGGAGGATGAACACTGAAGCTTTCTTT	CASSFPTGRMNTEAFF
few	TRBD1	13	TRBV4-2	TRBJ2-7	TGTGCCAGCAGCCAGACAGGGAACTACGAGCAGTACTTC	CASSQTGNYEQYF
many	NA	15	TRBV7-2	TRBJ2-3	TGTGCCAGCAGCTTTTCTAGTTCAGGCACAGATACGCAGTATTTT	CASSFSSSGTDTQYF
few	NA	17	TRBV28	TRBJ1-6	TGTGCCAGCTGCGGGACGGATCTCCATTTGCGTAATTCACCCCTCCACTTT	CASCGTDLHLRNSPLHF
NA	NA	11	TRBV28	TRBJ2-7	TGTGCCAGCAGTGGCGATGACGAGCAGTACTTC	CASSGDDEQYF
few	NA	13	TRBV7-2	TRBJ2-3	TGTGCCAGCAGCTATAACACCGCGGAAGAGCAGTATTTT	CASSYNTAEEQYF
many	NA	15	TRBV7-8	TRBJ1-3	TGTGCCAGCAGCCGTGAACAGGGTTCGGGAAACACCATATATTTT	CASSREQGSGNTIYF
few	TRBD2	15	TRBV6-1	TRBJ2-5	TGTGCCAGCAGTGAAGATACTAGCGGCCCCCCCGGCCAGTACTTC	CASSEDTSGPPGQYF
many	NA	15	TRBV7-2	TRBJ1-5	TGTGCCAGCAGCTTAATGTTAAGGGATCGGAAGCCCCAGCATTTT	CASSLMLRDRKPQHF
NA	NA	12	TRBV20-1	TRBJ1-1	TGCAGTGCTAGCGTCGGGAACACTGAAGCTTTCTTT	CSASVGNTEAFF
few	NA	14	TRBV7-2	TRBJ2-5	TGTGCCAGCAGCCAAGGCCTTTTTCAAGAGACCCAGTACTTC	CASSQGLFQETQYF
NA	NA	15	TRBV12-3/TRBV12-4	TRBJ2-2	TGTGCCAGCAGTTTCCGGACAGCGAACACCGGGGAGCTGTTTTTT	CASSFRTANTGELFF
many	NA	14	TRBV28	TRBJ1-6	TGTGCCAGCAGTTTTAACAGCTATAATTCACCCCTCCACTTT	CASSFNSYNSPLHF
NA	TRBD1	14	TRBV6-5	TRBJ2-1	TGTGCCAGCAATTACGACTGGGGACAGGGTGAGCAGTTCTTC	CASNYDWGQGEQFF
NA	TRBD2	17	TRBV4-1	TRBJ2-7	TGCGCCAGCAGCCAAGATTGGAGGCGCGGGAGCTCCTACGAGCAGTACTTC	CASSQDWRRGSSYEQYF
many	TRBD1	14	TRBV7-9	TRBJ1-2	TGTGCCAGCAGCTTCGGCAGGGGGCGGGATGGCTACACCTTC	CASSFGRGRDGYTF
few	NA	16	TRBV5-1	TRBJ1-3	TGCGCCAGCAGCCTACCGGACCGGAGCTCTGGAAACACCATATATTTT	CASSLPDRSSGNTIYF
NA	NA	10	TRBV29-1	TRBJ2-3	TGCAGCGCAGGAGGGGATACGCAGTATTTT	CSAGGDTQYF
NA	TRBD1	15	TRBV28	TRBJ2-2	TGTGCCAGCAGACCGGGACAGGGGAGCACCGGGGAGCTGTTTTTT	CASRPGQGSTGELFF
NA	TRBD1	15	TRBV4-2	TRBJ1-1	TGTGCCAGCAGCCAACCGGGACAGGTGAACACTGAAGCTTTCTTT	CASSQPGQVNTEAFF
many	NA	14	TRBV12-3/TRBV12-4	TRBJ2-7	TGTGCCAGCAGCCGTGCAGGGCCCCCTCGGGAGCAGTACTTC	CASSRAGPPREQYF
NA	NA	14	TRBV29-1	TRBJ2-1	TGCAGCGTTGCTGACGGGCACTTCTACAATGAGCAGTTCTTC	CSVADGHFYNEQFF
NA	NA	12	TRBV9	TRBJ1-2	TGTGCCAGCAGCGCGGACGGGGATGGCTACACCTTC	CASSADGDGYTF
few	NA	14	TRBV6-1	TRBJ2-5	TGTGCCAGCAGTTACGGCGGCAGAGGGGAGACCCAGTACTTC	CASSYGGRGETQYF
few	TRBD2	13	TRBV27	TRBJ2-1	TGTGCTACAAGTAGCGGGACTTACAATGAGCAGTTCTTC	CATSSGTYNEQFF
few	NA	13	TRBV3-1	TRBJ2-3	TGTGCCAGCAGCGGTCCCCATTTGAATACGCAGTATTTT	CASSGPHLNTQYF
few	NA	16	TRBV28	TRBJ2-1	TGTGCCAGCAGCCTTACAGTTGGGATCTCCTACAATGAGCAGTTCTTC	CASSLTVGISYNEQFF
NA	TRBD2	17	TRBV7-8	TRBJ2-1	TGTGCCAGCAGCCCCCAACGTAGCGGGGTTATCTACAATGAGCAGTTCTTC	CASSPQRSGVIYNEQFF
NA	NA	15	TRBV4-3	TRBJ2-2	TGCGCCAGCAGCCGGACTTACAGGTCCACCGGGGAGCTGTTTTTT	CASSRTYRSTGELFF
NA	NA	13	TRBV20-1	TRBJ1-2	TGCAGTGCTAGAGATTGGTCCAACTATGGCTACACCTTC	CSARDWSNYGYTF
few	TRBD2	17	TRBV29-1	TRBJ2-3	TGCAGCGTTGTTAGCGGGAGGACTCAGAGGAGCACAGATACGCAGTATTTT	CSVVSGRTQRSTDTQYF
few	NA	18	TRBV7-2	TRBJ2-6	TGTGCCAGCAGCTTAGATAGGCCTGGGGGCTCTGGGGCCAACGTCCTGACTTTC	CASSLDRPGGSGANVLTF
few	NA	15	TRBV5-1	TRBJ1-6	TGCGCCAGCAGCTTACCACTGGCCTATAATTCACCCCTCCACTTT	CASSLPLAYNSPLHF
NA	NA	14	TRBV7-2	TRBJ1-5	TGTGCCAGCAGCTACGGACAGTACAATCAGCCCCAGCATTTT	CASSYGQYNQPQHF
many	TRBD2	15	TRBV7-2	TRBJ2-5	TGTGCCAGCAGCTCTAGCGGGACCCTCCAAGAGACCCAGTACTTC	CASSSSGTLQETQYF
NA	NA	17	TRBV3-1	TRBJ2-3	TGTGCCAGCAGCCAAGAAAGGATGAGCTATGGGACAGATACGCAGTATTTT	CASSQERMSYGTDTQYF